A single sample is the source of the 8 T cell receptor beta chains below, sequenced in a study of PD-L1 blockade in urothelial cancer. Clones were sequenced by immunoSEQ multiplex PCR, and TCRdb holds only the in-frame ones, with some missing. Of under 40,000 clones listed, around 84% are singletons. Specimen: PBMCs, collected around atezolizumab (anti-PD-L1) treatment. The receptors derive from a man aged 55 to 69 with urothelial cancer.

This chain uses TRBV6-6 with TRBJ1-1; D ambiguous. This CDR3 contains 15 residues. CDR1 is MNHNY and CDR2 is SVGAGI in the germline V gene (reference sequence). V lost 4 bases and J lost 1, with 13 bases in between. This CDR3 is CASSSTTRSNTEAFF. CDR3 bases: TGTGCCAGCAGTTCGACAACCAGGTCGAACACTGAAGCTTTCTTT.

The chain combines TRBV2 with TRBJ2-1; TRBD1 is a possible D gene (5 bases). V was pared by 8 bases and J by 3 bases, with 17 bases between. CDR1 and CDR2 (germline): SNHLY, FYNNEI. This CDR3 contains 15 residues. This chain's CDR3 is CASSPDQGNYNEQFF. In nucleotides, the CDR3 is TGTGCCAGCTCCCCTGATCAGGGTAACTACAATGAGCAGTTCTTC.

The J gene is TRBJ1-5, the V gene TRBV18, with no clear D. V was trimmed by 2 bases and J by 1 base, leaving 15 bases between them. Germline-derived CDR1 and CDR2 are KGHSH and LQKENI. The CDR3 consists of 17 residues. Here the CDR3 reads CASSPLRAEMSNQPQHF. Written as DNA, the CDR3 is TGTGCCAGCTCACCATTACGAGCGGAGATGAGCAATCAGCCCCAGCATTTT.

The chain uses TRBV6-6 and TRBJ1-2, with a weak D call TRBD1 (5 bases). The CDR3 sequence is 14 residues long. V was pared by 2 bases and J by 8 bases, with 15 bases between. Germline CDR1 MNHNY, CDR2 SVGAGI (reference sequence). This chain's CDR3 is CASSYPDSLRGYTF. For the CDR3, the DNA is TGTGCCAGCAGTTACCCTGACAGTCTGAGGGGCTACACCTTC.

The genes are TRBV15 and TRBJ2-6; D unresolved. V dropped 3 bases and J dropped 4 bases, with 7 bases sitting between them. Germline V gives CDR1 LNHNV, CDR2 YYDKDF (reference sequence). This CDR3 comprises 14 residues. CDR3 region: CATSRAAGANVLTF. CDR3 sequence (DNA): TGTGCCACCAGCAGGGCGGCCGGGGCCAACGTCCTGACTTTC.

This clone has just a few counts. The chain links TRBV19 to TRBJ2-2; 11 bases align to TRBD2. Germline V CDR1 and CDR2: LNHDA, SQIVND (reference sequence). The CDR3 totals 19 residues. J was trimmed by 4 bases and V by 1 base; bases with no gene match: 11. CDR3 sequence reads: CASSIGRSFSGRGTGELFF. The CDR3, as DNA: TGTGCCAGTAGTATAGGGAGGAGTTTTAGCGGGAGGGGCACCGGGGAGCTGTTTTTT. Full variable domain (outside the CDR3, taken from reference TRBV19 and TRBJ2-2): DGGITQSPKYLFRKEGQNVTLSCEQNLNHDAMYWYRQDPGQGLRLIYYSQIVNDFQKGDIAEGYSVSREKKESFPLTVTSAQKNPTAFYLCASSIGRSFSGRGTGELFFGEGSRLTVL.

The chain carries TRBV4-3 and TRBJ2-5, with D tentatively TRBD2 (5 bases). Trimming cost V 1 base and J 1 base, with 10 bases left between them. The CDR3 is 15 amino acids. CDR1 and CDR2 (germline): LGHNA, YSLEER. DNA of the CDR3: TGCGCCAGCAGCCAAGGAGCGGCGGCCCAAGAGACCCAGTACTTC. Translating gives CASSQGAAAQETQYF.

This rearrangement joins TRBV10-1 to TRBJ2-5; no firm D call. With 6 bases removed from V and 5 bases from J, the gap between germline ends came to 13 bases. Per germline, CDR1 WNHNN and CDR2 SYGVQD (reference sequence). This CDR3 is 13 amino acids long. The DNA of the CDR3 is TGCGCCAGCAGCCCAGGCCCTGCGGAGACCCAGTACTTC. Translating gives CASSPGPAETQYF.